This is a list of T cell receptor beta chains from one sample in a study of shared clonotypes between healthy human individuals. Method: immunoSEQ multiplex PCR; TCRdb's copy keeps in-frame clones and lacks some. The sample has roughly 2.5 million clones; around nine tenths are singletons. Source material: naive CD4+ T cells sorted from blood. Receptor source: a man between 18 and 35 years old in good health. The CDR3 runs from the conserved cysteine through the conserved F or W. The D gene is left open where the match is weak. Clone size is shown for a subset of rows, as once, few, many or a class of expanded clone.

TRBD1,-,TRBJ1-2,TRBV6-5,TGTGCCAGCAGTTATCCGACAGGGGAGGGAGGCTACACCTTC,CASSYPTGEGGYTF
TRBD1,-,TRBJ1-4,TRBV5-1,TGCGCCAGCAACCAGGGGGGGCATAATGAAAAACTGTTTTTT,CASNQGGHNEKLFF
-,-,TRBJ2-5,TRBV18,TGTGCCAGCTCACCGGCACAGTTCCAAGAGACCCAGTACTTC,CASSPAQFQETQYF
-,-,TRBJ2-2,TRBV10-3,TGTGCCATCAGTGAGTCCAGAGGCACCGGGGAGCTGTTTTTT,CAISESRGTGELFF
-,-,TRBJ2-7,TRBV19,TGTGCCAGTAGTTCCCGTGGGGGAGGAGAGCAGTACTTC,CASSSRGGGEQYF
TRBD1,-,TRBJ2-5,TRBV19,TGTGCCAGTAGAAACAGGGGGCATGAGACCCAGTACTTC,CASRNRGHETQYF
-,-,TRBJ2-3,TRBV18,TGTGCCAGCTCACCACCAGTAGGGGAGGAAGGCACAGATACGCAGTATTTT,CASSPPVGEEGTDTQYF
-,few,TRBJ1-6,TRBV18,TGTGCCAGCTCACCGATACAGGGTGCCTATAATTCACCCCTCCACTTT,CASSPIQGAYNSPLHF
TRBD2,-,TRBJ2-5,TRBV7-9,TGTGCCAGTAGCGGGGGGGAGACCCAGTACTTC,CASSGGETQYF
-,-,TRBJ2-7,TRBV18,TGTGCCAGCTCACCACTAGCGGCTGGTTCTGGCGAGCAGTACTTC,CASSPLAAGSGEQYF
-,-,TRBJ2-3,TRBV27,TGTGCCAGCAGCCTGGCGCAGGGAGGCCCGGATACGCAGTATTTT,CASSLAQGGPDTQYF
-,-,TRBJ1-5,TRBV18,TGTGCCAGCTCACCCACGGGCGGGGGTGTGGGGTATCAGCCCCAGCATTTT,CASSPTGGGVGYQPQHF
-,-,TRBJ2-2,TRBV27,TGTGCCAGCAGTTTGGTGGGGGAAACCGGGGAGCTGTTTTTT,CASSLVGETGELFF
-,-,TRBJ1-1,TRBV21-1,TGTGCCAGCAGCAAAGCGTTCTTCCCGGCCACAGGGGCGTTTGGCACTGAAGCTTTCTTT,CASSKAFFPATGAFGTEAFF
-,-,TRBJ1-4,TRBV6-6,TGTGCCAGCAGTTCCAAAGACCCGAGAAAACTGTTTTTT,CASSSKDPRKLFF
TRBD1,-,TRBJ2-7,TRBV18,TGTGCCAGCTCGTGGGGACAGGGGGCGAAATGGGAGCAGTACTTC,CASSWGQGAKWEQYF
-,once,TRBJ1-4,TRBV7-9,TGTGCCAGCAGTCAAGGAACAGGGAGGAATGAAAAACTGTTTTTT,CASSQGTGRNEKLFF
-,-,TRBJ1-6,TRBV18,TGTGCCAGCTCACCCACCCTCGGCAGGGGCGGGTCACCCCTCCACTTT,CASSPTLGRGGSPLHF
-,-,TRBJ2-2,TRBV7-9,TGTGCCAGCGGAAACACCGGGGAGCTGTTTTTT,CASGNTGELFF
TRBD2,once,TRBJ2-1,TRBV4-3,TGCGCCAGCAGCCAAGAGGGGGGGTACAATGAGCAGTTCTTC,CASSQEGGYNEQFF
-,-,TRBJ1-4,TRBV7-9,TGTGCCAGCAGCCGCTTAGGGGGACTGTTTTTT,CASSRLGGLFF
TRBD2,once,TRBJ2-3,TRBV6-1,TGTGCCAGCAGTGATATAGCGGGGGGTATCACAGATACGCAGTATTTT,CASSDIAGGITDTQYF
TRBD2,once,TRBJ2-2,TRBV9,TGTGCCAGCAGCGTTGGGGGGGACCCCACCGGGGAGCTGTTTTTT,CASSVGGDPTGELFF
-,once,TRBJ2-6,TRBV28,TGTGCCAGCACTATTTCTTGGGGGTCTGGGGCCAACGTCCTGACTTTC,CASTISWGSGANVLTF
TRBD1,-,TRBJ2-5,TRBV19,TGTGCCAGTAGTCTCTACAGGGGCCAAGAGACCCAGTACTTC,CASSLYRGQETQYF
-,-,TRBJ2-7,TRBV6-4,TGTGCCAGCAGTGACCCCCATGGAGAGGGGCTATCCTACGAGCAGTACTTC,CASSDPHGEGLSYEQYF
-,-,TRBJ1-1,TRBV2,TGTGCCAGCACACGGCGGGAGAACACTGAAGCTTTCTTT,CASTRRENTEAFF
TRBD2,-,TRBJ2-4,TRBV14,TGTGCCAGCAGCCAAGGAGCTAGCGGGGGGCCTTGGAACATTCAGTACTTC,CASSQGASGGPWNIQYF
-,-,TRBJ1-5,TRBV19,TGTGCCAGTAGTATCGCTTCCGGGGTCCCAAAGGGGAATCAGCCCCAGCATTTT,CASSIASGVPKGNQPQHF
-,-,TRBJ2-7,TRBV10-2,TGCGCCAGCAGTGGGTTGAGGCAACTCGGTTTC,CASSGLRQLGF
-,-,TRBJ1-2,TRBV2,TGTGCCAGCAGTGAGGCCCGGGGCTATGGCTACACCTTC,CASSEARGYGYTF
-,once,TRBJ2-6,TRBV18,TGTGCCAGCTCTCGTACAGGCCCGCCCTCTGGGGCCAACGTCCTGACTTTC,CASSRTGPPSGANVLTF
-,-,TRBJ2-7,TRBV7-8,TGTGCCAGCAGCTTATCCATGGTCGGCGAGCAGTACTTC,CASSLSMVGEQYF
-,-,TRBJ1-2,TRBV5-1,TGCGCCAGCAGCTTGAACCCGGACAGATCCTATGGCTACACCTTC,CASSLNPDRSYGYTF
-,-,TRBJ2-7,TRBV6-1,TGTGCCAGCAGTGAAGGCCGAATCTACGAGCAGTACTTC,CASSEGRIYEQYF
TRBD2,-,TRBJ2-7,TRBV6-1,TGTGCCAGCGGACTAGCGGGGGAGCAGTACTTC,CASGLAGEQYF
-,-,TRBJ2-7,TRBV29-1,TGCAGCGTTGCCGGTACTCGGACTGGCCTCTCCTACGAGCAGTACTTC,CSVAGTRTGLSYEQYF
TRBD2,-,TRBJ2-1,TRBV12-5,TGTGCTAGTGGTTTGCGATACCTAGCGGGCCAATCCTACAATGAGCAGTTCTTC,CASGLRYLAGQSYNEQFF
-,-,TRBJ1-3,TRBV7-2,TGTGCCAGCAGCCGCGAACCCATTGGAAACACCATATATTTT,CASSREPIGNTIYF
-,-,TRBJ2-3,TRBV19,TGTGCCAGTACTAGCTTCACAGATACGCAGTATTTT,CASTSFTDTQYF